The 21 T cell receptor beta chains given below trace back to one sample, sequenced in a study of shared clonotypes between healthy human individuals (dated by TCRdb to 2018 to 2020). To prepare the library, the immunoSEQ multiplex PCR assay was applied. The source is immuneACCESS, and TCRdb retained only in-frame sequences with V and J called. Part of the clones is not carried over; for the studies checked, unresolved V genes explain less than half of this, and the remainder is unexplained. The sample profile shows about 1.5 million clones; roughly 96% of them were found once. Of the sample, roughly 1.2% falls within the top ten clones. The sequenced sample consisted of naive CD4+ T cells sorted from blood. The cell subset or site label of this sample denotes: CD45RA+ positively selected. These receptor sequences come from a man younger than 40 in good health.

The chain employs TRBV7-9 and TRBJ1-1; D is uncertain. The CDR3 has 18 residues. The ends were cut back, 0 bases at V and 1 base at J, with 18 bases in the middle. Germline CDR1 SEHNR, CDR2 FQNEAQ (reference sequence). This chain's CDR3 is CASSLAAQLGVPNTEAFF. The DNA of the CDR3 is TGTGCCAGCAGCTTAGCTGCTCAGCTTGGGGTACCGAACACTGAAGCTTTCTTT.

This clone has a single count. This chain links TRBV28 with TRBJ1-1; 8 nucleotides align to TRBD1. Germline assignment: CDR1 MDHEN and CDR2 SYDVKM. The CDR3 is 16 residues long. V shed 5 bases, J shed 1 base, and the junction held 9 bases outside the gene matches. The CDR3 region has the DNA TGTGCCAGCAGTCCAACCACCGGGACAGGGAACACTGAAGCTTTCTTT. This encodes CASSPTTGTGNTEAFF. Using reference TRBV28 and TRBJ1-1 for the parts outside the CDR3, the full variable domain is DVKVTQSSRYLVKRTGEKVFLECVQDMDHENMFWYRQDPGLGLRLIYFSYDVKMKEKGDIPEGYSVSREKKERFSLILESASTNQTSMYLCASSPTTGTGNTEAFFGQGTRLTVV.

The rearrangement links TRBV6-1 to TRBJ2-3, with D uncertain. Trimming left V 1 base short and J 2 bases short, with 4 bases between. CDR3 size: 13 residues. The germline V gene has CDR1 MNHNS and CDR2 SASEGT. The CDR3 region has the DNA TGTGCCAGCAGTGAAGTTTTCACAGATACGCAGTATTTT. This sequence encodes CASSEVFTDTQYF.

The CDR3: CASSMWGQGPSSKLFF. The CDR3 DNA sequence: TGTGCCAGTAGTATGTGGGGACAGGGGCCCTCGTCAAAACTGTTTTTT. V usage is TRBV19 and J usage is TRBJ1-4; 10 bases align to TRBD1. The ends lost 3 bases at V and 10 bases at J; junction bases unmatched: 11. Germline CDR1 and CDR2: LNHDA and SQIVND (reference sequence). The CDR3 loop spans 16 amino acids.

The chain couples TRBV9 to TRBJ2-7; the match to TRBD2 covers 10 bases. The ends lost 0 bases at V and 2 bases at J; junction bases unmatched: 5. The CDR3 has 16 residues. Germline lookup yields CDR1 SGDLS and CDR2 YYNGEE. CDR3 coding DNA: TGTGCCAGCAGCGTAGTTCCAGCGGGAGGGCCCTACGAGCAGTACTTC. This codes for CASSVVPAGGPYEQYF.

This sequence joins TRBV5-6 and TRBJ2-5; D not resolved. Germline CDR1 and CDR2: SGHDT and YYEEEE. The ends were cut back, 4 bases at V and 6 bases at J, with 7 bases in the middle. The length of the CDR3 is 11 residues. CDR3 residues: CASSLAKTQYF. The DNA of the CDR3 is TGTGCCAGCAGCCTGGCCAAGACCCAGTACTTC. Together with reference TRBV5-6 and TRBJ2-5, the CDR3 gives the full variable domain: DAGVTQSPTHLIKTRGQQVTLRCSPKSGHDTVSWYQQALGQGPQFIFQYYEEEERQRGNFPDRFSGHQFPNYSSELNVNALLLGDSALYLCASSLAKTQYFGPGTRLLVL.

The rearrangement links TRBV6-4 to TRBJ2-3; weak D call: TRBD2 (6 bases). The V end lost 6 bases, the J end lost 0 bases, and 13 bases lay between the germline ends. Germline V gene data show CDR1 as MRHNA and CDR2 as SNTAGT. This CDR3 has 15 amino acids. CDR3 loop: CASSASGTSTDTQYF. CDR3 DNA: TGTGCCAGCAGCGCATCAGGGACTAGCACAGATACGCAGTATTTT.

This sequence joins TRBV27 and TRBJ2-1; TRBD2 is a possible D gene (5 bases). This CDR3 is built from 17 residues. The germline gives CDR1 MNHEY, CDR2 SMNVEV (reference sequence). V dropped 2 bases and J dropped 7 bases, with 21 bases sitting between them. The DNA of the CDR3 is TGTGCCAGCAGTTTAGAAATCCGTAGGCGGGCTGGAAATGAGCAGTTCTTC. Translating it yields CASSLEIRRRAGNEQFF.

The chain employs TRBV29-1 and TRBJ2-7; D may match TRBD1 or TRBD2 (5 bases each). The V gene's germline CDR1 is SQVTM and CDR2 ANQGSEA. Trimming took off 5 bases at V and 7 bases at J, with 18 bases between the two ends. The CDR3 length is 13 residues. The CDR3 spells CSVFRGRGTEQYF. The CDR3 nucleotides read TGCAGCGTTTTTAGGGGCCGGGGCACTGAGCAGTACTTC.

The V gene is TRBV4-1, the J gene TRBJ2-1, with TRBD2 identical over 7 bases. This CDR3 region has 14 residues. The germline CDR1 and CDR2 sequences are MGHRA and YSYEKL. The V segment lost 10 bases and the J segment 5 bases; nucleotides outside the gene matches: 11. For the CDR3, the DNA is TGCGCCACCTCGGGAGGACTAGGGGACAATGAGCAGTTCTTC. Encoded protein: CATSGGLGDNEQFF.

J is TRBJ2-2 and V is TRBV10-1; maybe TRBD1 (5 bases). Trimming took off 4 bases at V and 6 bases at J, with 9 bases between the two ends. The CDR3 runs 13 residues. The germline CDR1 and CDR2 sequences are WNHNN and SYGVQD (reference sequence). The CDR3 reads CASSGGAPGELFF. The CDR3 coding sequence is TGCGCCAGCAGTGGTGGGGCGCCCGGGGAGCTGTTTTTT.

This chain uses TRBV19 with TRBJ1-1; D possibly corresponds to TRBD1 (5 bases). The CDR3 has 11 amino acids. With 7 bases removed from V and 4 bases from J, the gap between germline ends came to 7 bases. The V gene's germline CDR1 is LNHDA and CDR2 SQIVND (reference sequence). Here the CDR3 DNA reads TGTGCCAGTATGGGGGGCACTGAAGCTTTCTTT. Protein: CASMGGTEAFF. Supplemented by reference TRBV19 and TRBJ1-1, the full variable domain reads DGGITQSPKYLFRKEGQNVTLSCEQNLNHDAMYWYRQDPGQGLRLIYYSQIVNDFQKGDIAEGYSVSREKKESFPLTVTSAQKNPTAFYLCASMGGTEAFFGQGTRLTVV.

This chain connects TRBV20-1 to TRBJ2-5; D might be TRBD1 (5 bases). V lost 7 bases to trimming and J lost 5 bases, with 11 bases between them. Germline CDR1 is DFQATT and CDR2 is SNEGSKA (reference sequence). The CDR3 runs 11 residues. Written as DNA, the CDR3 is TGCAGTGGGACATATTTGGAGACCCAGTACTTC. Protein product: CSGTYLETQYF.

The rearrangement links TRBV11-2 to TRBJ2-1, with TRBD2 matching over 11 bases. CDR3 length: 16 residues. Germline V gene lookup returns CDR1 SGHAT and CDR2 FQNNGV. Trimming took 2 bases from V and 9 from J; bases not matched to a gene: 9. The CDR3 region is CASSLIPSLAGGEQFF. CDR3 DNA sequence: TGTGCCAGCAGCTTAATACCGAGTCTAGCGGGAGGTGAGCAGTTCTTC.

The chain carries TRBV27 and TRBJ1-2; a possible D gene is TRBD1 (5 bases). The CDR3 runs to 14 residues. V shed 5 bases and J shed 0 bases, with 10 bases lying between them. Germline assignment: CDR1 MNHEY and CDR2 SMNVEV (reference sequence). This CDR3 reads CASSPRGTNYGYTF. CDR3 bases: TGTGCCAGCAGTCCGCGGGGGACTAACTATGGCTACACCTTC.

The chain combines TRBV28 with TRBJ2-6; the D gene is possibly TRBD1 (5 bases). The ends were cut back, 6 bases at V and 1 base at J, with 13 bases in the middle. From germline, CDR1 is MDHEN and CDR2 SYDVKM. CDR3 length equals 16 residues. CDR3 nucleotide sequence: TGTGCCAGCAGCCCTAATGACAGATCTGGGGCCAACGTCCTGACTTTC. Protein product: CASSPNDRSGANVLTF.

V usage is TRBV11-2 and J usage is TRBJ1-1; no definite D call. The CDR3 is 15 residues long. Trimming pared 1 base from V and 5 bases from J, leaving 14 bases between. The germline V gene encodes CDR1 SGHAT and CDR2 FQNNGV. CDR3 nucleotides: TGTGCCAGCAGCTTAGTGATAGGGTACTCGACTGAAGCTTTCTTT. Its protein product is CASSLVIGYSTEAFF.

The rearrangement links TRBV30 to TRBJ2-3, with D maybe TRBD1 (6 bases). Trimming shortened V by 2 bases and J by 2 bases, and 14 bases separated the two germline ends. The CDR3 loop spans 15 amino acids. Germline V CDR1 and CDR2: GTSNPN, SVGIG (reference sequence). Written as DNA, the CDR3 is TGTGCCTGGAGTAATTTGCAGGGGCCCACAGATACGCAGTATTTT. Protein: CAWSNLQGPTDTQYF.

The chain carries TRBV19 and TRBJ1-1, with D possibly being TRBD1 (5 bases). Germline lookup yields CDR1 LNHDA and CDR2 SQIVND (reference sequence). The CDR3 contains 13 residues. Between the trimmed V and J ends, which lost 5 bases and 4 bases, there was a span of 11 bases. The chain's CDR3 is CASSELGVTEAFF. The CDR3 region has the DNA TGTGCCAGTAGTGAGCTAGGGGTCACTGAAGCTTTCTTT. Looking up the rest from reference TRBV19 and TRBJ1-1 gives the full variable domain: DGGITQSPKYLFRKEGQNVTLSCEQNLNHDAMYWYRQDPGQGLRLIYYSQIVNDFQKGDIAEGYSVSREKKESFPLTVTSAQKNPTAFYLCASSELGVTEAFFGQGTRLTVV.

A note on this clone: Within the sample, other DNA sequences also encode this same CDR3. The chain is built from TRBV5-1 and TRBJ2-1, with TRBD2 matching over 7 bases. CDR1 and CDR2 (germline): SGHRS, YFSETQ. Trimming cost V 0 bases and J 0 bases; bases outside gene matches: 3. CDR3 size: 16 residues. Here the CDR3 DNA reads TGCGCCAGCAGCTTGGTAGGCGGGAGCTCCTACAATGAGCAGTTCTTC. Translation: CASSLVGGSSYNEQFF.

This clone was seen once. This chain connects TRBV13 to TRBJ2-4; D unresolved. Germline CDR1 is PRHDT and CDR2 is FYEKMQ (reference sequence). Trimming removed 7 bases at V and 0 bases at J, with 10 bases between. The CDR3 consists of 14 residues. The CDR3 loop reads CASTQYLAKNIQYF. The DNA of the CDR3 is TGTGCCAGCACCCAATACCTAGCCAAAAACATTCAGTACTTC.